This entry is about one T cell receptor (beta chain). This sample was taken from a study of blood T cell repertoires in COVID-19. Overall study context: There were acute and convalescent COVID-19 samples, and they came from the United States, Italy and Spain.

Per the germline V gene, CDR1 is ENHRY and CDR2 is SYGVKD. This CDR3 is built from 16 residues. V trimming: 4 bases; J trimming: 8 bases; junction bases outside the gene matches: 11. Authors' data handling: Researchers report that nucleated cell counts were estimated from reference gene primer amplification. The method was immunoSEQ multiplex PCR; TCRdb's version includes in-frame clones alone and lacks a portion of them. The V and J calls and clone size are taken from that table; D and trimming were inferred from the DNA. This repertoire shows 270,000 or so clones, approximately 91% found once; its top ten account for less than 1%.

This receptor was obtained from a middle-aged woman who had recovered from COVID-19. The rearrangement joins TRBV10-3 to TRBJ2-1; 10 nucleotides match TRBD2. Sequenced sample: peripheral blood. The CDR3 region has the DNA TGTGCCATCAGTGCCTCGCCTAGCGGGAGTTTGGATGAGCAGTTCTTC. It codes for CAISASPSGSLDEQFF.